Shown below are 24 T cell receptor beta chains from a single sample sequenced in a study of regulatory T cells in long-lasting Graves disease. According to the study, TCR beta libraries were built with iRepertoire HTBI primers and CDR3-region Arm-PCR. TCRdb re-called the multiplex PCR reads through MiXCR, storing one row per CDR3 protein. The sample carries approximately 540,000 distinct CDR3 sequences, around 12% recorded once. Time point meaning: newly diagnosed GD, antithyroid drugs for less than 3 months. Construction of the TCR library relied on RNA isolated from PBMCs. The data also belong to a second study, concerning T cells in Graves' hyperthyroidism and ophthalmopathy.

The input for sequencing was peripheral blood mononuclear cells (PBMCs), taken at new diagnosis, from a patient treated with antithyroid drugs. All receptors come from a young woman with Graves disease.

The rearrangement links TRBV6-2 or TRBV6-3 to TRBJ2-1; D is undetermined. The CDR3 is 13 residues long. In germline, CDR1 is MNHEY, CDR2 SVGEGT. V shed 8 bases and J shed 4 bases, with 12 bases lying between them. The CDR3 DNA reads as TGTGCCAGCGCCAAGACTCGTTACAATGAGCAGTTCTTC. Amino acid sequence: CASAKTRYNEQFF.

In this sample, this clonotype turned up many times. The chain has TRBV19 and TRBJ2-6; TRBD1 might be the D (6 bases). This CDR3 contains 18 residues. Trimming stripped 8 bases from V and 0 bases from J, with 20 bases between. Germline V gives CDR1 LNHDA, CDR2 SQIVND (reference sequence). The CDR3 region is CASSTQGISYSGANVLTF. The DNA of the CDR3 is TGTGCCAGTTCCACACAGGGCATAAGTTACTCTGGGGCCAACGTCCTGACTTTC.

This clonotype was seen repeatedly, ten times or more. The chain links TRBV6-5 to TRBJ1-1; D may be TRBD1 (5 bases). V shed 4 bases and J shed 4 bases, with 19 bases lying between them. The germline gives CDR1 MNHEY, CDR2 SVGAGI. This CDR3 has 16 residues. Written as DNA, the CDR3 is TGTGCCAGCAGTTCTGGACGGAAAACGGGGGGCACTGAAGCTTTCTTT. This translates into CASSSGRKTGGTEAFF.

In its sample, this clonotype was seen a few times. V and J are TRBV9 and TRBJ1-2; 8 bases agree with TRBD1. The CDR3 runs to 16 residues. The V gene's germline CDR1 is SGDLS and CDR2 YYNGEE. J gave up 1 base and V 1 base, and 6 bases lay outside the gene matches. The DNA of the CDR3 is TGTGCCAGCAGCGTATTTCAGGGGGCCCATAACTATGGCTACACCTTC. Translated: CASSVFQGAHNYGYTF. Full variable domain (remainder filled in from reference TRBV9 and TRBJ1-2): DSGVTQTPKHLITATGQRVTLRCSPRSGDLSVYWYQQSLDQGLQFLIQYYNGEERAKGNILERFSAQQFPDLHSELNLSSLELGDSALYFCASSVFQGAHNYGYTFGSGTRLTVV.

The rearrangement uses TRBV12-3 or TRBV12-4 and TRBJ2-3; D remains ambiguous. V lost 8 bases and J 6 bases, leaving 15 bases between the germline ends. The CDR3 runs 13 residues. CDR3 loop: CASAILRRDTQYF. DNA of the CDR3: TGTGCCAGCGCGATCCTCCGACGGGATACGCAGTATTTT.

This clonotype has a count of ten or more. CDR3 sequence: CASSEGGSGRNEQYF. In nucleotides, the CDR3 is TGTGCCAGCAGTGAAGGGGGTAGCGGGAGGAACGAGCAGTACTTC. The rearrangement uses TRBV6-1 and TRBJ2-7, with 10 nucleotides matching TRBD2. The CDR3 length is 15 residues. V lost 1 base and J lost 5; bases outside the gene matches: 5. Germline V gene data show CDR1 as MNHNS and CDR2 as SASEGT.

This clonotype was counted many times. The chain carries TRBV18 and TRBJ2-1, with no clear D. The CDR3 runs 13 residues. Germline V CDR1 and CDR2: KGHSH, LQKENI. With 2 bases removed from V and 7 bases from J, the gap between germline ends came to 9 bases. The CDR3 region has the DNA TGTGCCAGCTCACCATCATTTCAGAATGAGCAGTTCTTC. Residues: CASSPSFQNEQFF.

The table lists this clonotype with many counts. DNA for the CDR3: TGTGCCACCCTGGGGGCTAGCGGGACCGGGGAGCTGTTTTTT. Protein product: CATLGASGTGELFF. The V gene is TRBV2, the J gene TRBJ2-2; 8 bases match TRBD2. Per the germline V gene, CDR1 is SNHLY and CDR2 is FYNNEI. The CDR3 extends over 14 amino acids. Trimming took 10 bases from V and 5 from J; bases not matched to a gene: 9. The variable domain in full, completed from reference TRBV2 and TRBJ2-2, reads EPEVTQTPSHQVTQMGQEVILRCVPISNHLYFYWYRQILGQKVEFLVSFYNNEISEKSEIFDDQFSVERPDGSNFTLKIRSTKLEDSAMYFCATLGASGTGELFFGEGSRLTVL.

V usage is TRBV19 and J usage is TRBJ2-2, with 7 bases matching TRBD2. The CDR3 is 17 residues long. Per the germline V gene, CDR1 is LNHDA and CDR2 is SQIVND (reference sequence). The J segment lost 3 bases and the V segment lost 6 bases, leaving 13 bases of the junction unmatched. CDR3: CASSPLLTRGDTGELFF. The CDR3 nucleotides are TGTGCCAGTAGCCCCCTCTTGACCCGGGGGGACACCGGGGAGCTGTTTTTT.

About this clonotype: The germline gene is not matched at one end of the junction; a read error may be the cause. CDR3 coding DNA: TGTGCCGGCAGCTTAGCATGGGACAGGGATCAAGAGACCCAGTACTTC. It yields the protein CAGSLAWDRDQETQYF. The V gene is TRBV7-9, the J gene TRBJ2-5, with TRBD1 matching over 9 bases. The CDR3 is 16 residues long. Germline CDR1 SEHNR, CDR2 FQNEAQ (reference sequence).

This clonotype has at least ten counts. The chain employs TRBV28 and TRBJ2-1; D may be TRBD1 or TRBD2 (6 bases each). The CDR3 covers 14 residues. Trimming pared 8 bases from V and 2 bases from J, leaving 13 bases between. Germline loops: CDR1 MDHEN, CDR2 SYDVKM. CDR3 sequence: CASLLGGTYNEQFF. CDR3 coding DNA: TGTGCCAGCCTACTAGGGGGGACCTACAATGAGCAGTTCTTC.

The table lists this clonotype with many counts. The CDR3 region has the DNA TGTGCCAGCAGTTTCCCCCCCTACGAGCAGTACTTC. Protein: CASSFPPYEQYF. This chain uses TRBV12-3 or TRBV12-4 with TRBJ2-7; D is unresolved. The CDR3 consists of 12 residues. V shed 3 bases and J shed 2 bases, with 5 bases lying between them.

In this sample, this clonotype turned up many times. This chain connects TRBV7-3 to TRBJ1-2; TRBD1 is a possible D gene (5 bases). Germline CDR1 and CDR2: SGHTA and FQGTGA. V was shortened by 5 bases and J by 6 bases, with 16 bases between the two germline ends. This CDR3 is 14 amino acids long. The CDR3 sequence is CASSLSPSGDGYTF. CDR3 nucleotide sequence: TGTGCCAGCAGCCTTTCTCCGTCGGGGGATGGCTACACCTTC.

A note on this clonotype: A much larger clone differs by one base, so this may be a read error. The chain joins TRBV2 to TRBJ2-3; 12 positions match TRBD2. Germline CDR1 SNHLY, CDR2 FYNNEI. The CDR3 runs 16 residues. CDR3 residues: CASRVTSGRHTDTQCF. DNA of the CDR3: TGTGCCAGCAGAGTAACTAGCGGGAGGCACACAGATACGCAGTGTTTT.

In regard to this clonotype: With only one base between it and a far larger clone, this is likely a read error. This rearrangement joins TRBV10-1 to TRBJ2-7; D is possibly TRBD1 (5 bases). V lost 3 bases to trimming and J lost 9 bases, with 15 bases between them. The CDR3 consists of 13 residues. Germline assignment: CDR1 WNHNN and CDR2 SYGVQD (reference sequence). As DNA, the CDR3 is TGCGCCAGCAGTGAAGCCCAAACAGGTGGGCAGTACTTC. It specifies CASSEAQTGGQYF.

The chain recombines TRBV19 with TRBJ1-1; the D gene is possibly TRBD1 (6 bases). CDR3 length: 13 amino acids. Germline V gives CDR1 LNHDA, CDR2 SQIVND (reference sequence). V was pared by 5 bases and J by 6 bases, with 13 bases between. The CDR3 DNA sequence: TGTGCCAGTAGTGTCACAGGGACCCCTGAAGCTTTCTTT. Protein sequence: CASSVTGTPEAFF.

This clonotype was seen ten or more times. The V call is TRBV3-1, the J call TRBJ2-7; possible D gene TRBD2, 6 bases. Deletions cut 1 base from V and 6 bases from J, with 7 bases between. Germline V gene sequence: CDR1 LGHDT, CDR2 YNNKEL (reference sequence). The CDR3 is made up of 12 amino acids. DNA of the CDR3: TGTGCCAGCAGCCAAGGGAGGGGCGAGCAGTACTTC. Translating it yields CASSQGRGEQYF.

Many counts were recorded for this clonotype. The rearrangement uses TRBV11-2 and TRBJ2-2, with 10 bases matching TRBD1. Germline loops: CDR1 SGHAT, CDR2 FQNNGV. The CDR3 is 16 amino acids. J was trimmed by 3 bases and V by 4 bases; bases with no gene match: 5. The CDR3 protein is CASSSWTGGYTGELFF. CDR3 DNA: TGTGCCAGCAGCTCTTGGACAGGGGGGTACACCGGGGAGCTGTTTTTT.

This clonotype was seen a few times. The chain joins TRBV10-3 to TRBJ2-1, with TRBD1 as a possible D gene (5 bases). CDR3 length: 18 amino acids. CDR1 and CDR2 from the germline V gene are ENHRY and SYGVKD. The V end was cut by 4 bases, the J end by 0 bases, with 19 bases between. Here the CDR3 reads CAISGGLVGPSSYNEQFF. In nucleotides, the CDR3 is TGTGCCATCAGTGGGGGCTTGGTTGGGCCCAGCTCCTACAATGAGCAGTTCTTC.

This clonotype was counted at least ten times. This chain links TRBV6-2 or TRBV6-3 with TRBJ2-1, with 7 bases identical to TRBD2. V was clipped by 0 bases and J by 0 bases; unmatched bases: 2. Germline CDR1 is MNHEY and CDR2 is SVGEGT. The CDR3 totals 16 residues. For the CDR3, the DNA is TGTGCCAGCAGTTACTCGGGCGGGAGCTCCTACAATGAGCAGTTCTTC. Encoded protein: CASSYSGGSSYNEQFF.

This clonotype was recorded only once. The chain recombines TRBV2 with TRBJ2-7; possible D gene TRBD2, 6 bases. This CDR3 region has 14 residues. Germline lookup yields CDR1 SNHLY and CDR2 FYNNEI. V was pared by 11 bases and J by 6 bases, with 23 bases between. CDR3 DNA sequence: TGTGCCTCTGGTAGGGACTTTGGAGCGTCCGAGCAGTACTTC. This translates into CASGRDFGASEQYF. The whole variable domain, filled in from reference TRBV2 and TRBJ2-7, reads EPEVTQTPSHQVTQMGQEVILRCVPISNHLYFYWYRQILGQKVEFLVSFYNNEISEKSEIFDDQFSVERPDGSNFTLKIRSTKLEDSAMYFCASGRDFGASEQYFGPGTRLTVT.

Many counts were recorded for this clonotype. The J gene is TRBJ1-2, the V gene TRBV30, with 8 bases lining up with TRBD1. Germline CDR1 and CDR2: GTSNPN and SVGIG (reference sequence). The CDR3 loop spans 12 amino acids. The trim removed 6 bases at V and 5 bases at J, leaving 5 bases unmatched. The CDR3 DNA follows: TGTGCCTGCCCGGGACAGGTATATGGCTACACCTTC. It encodes CACPGQVYGYTF.

The sample holds one count of this clonotype. The CDR3 reads CASSTLWTGGGGNTGELFF. The CDR3 DNA reads as TGTGCCAGCAGCACCCTATGGACAGGGGGCGGGGGGAACACCGGGGAGCTGTTTTTT. The chain carries TRBV7-2 and TRBJ2-2, with TRBD1 matching 11 bases. CDR1 is SGHTA and CDR2 is FQGNSA in the germline V gene. Trimming cost V 5 bases and J 1 base; bases outside gene matches: 12. CDR3 length: 19 residues.

This clonotype was seen at least ten times. This rearrangement joins TRBV27 to TRBJ1-6, with 7 bases identical to TRBD1. The germline V gene has CDR1 MNHEY and CDR2 SMNVEV (reference sequence). After removal of 5 bases from V and 0 bases from J, the junction contained 4 bases not matched to a gene. The CDR3 has 16 residues. CDR3 loop: CASSRTGSSYNSPLHF. DNA for the CDR3: TGTGCCAGCAGTCGGACAGGAAGCTCCTATAATTCACCCCTCCACTTT.